These 16 T cell receptor beta chains were sequenced from one sample in a study of T-cell memory formation after mild COVID-19. TCRdb reprocessed the 5' RACE reads via MiXCR and lists one record per CDR3 protein. This table holds around 310,000 distinct CDR3 sequences, more than 20% found once. The sample taken for sequencing was PBMCs or a T cell subset sorted from them (not recorded which). These receptors were taken from a man aged 18 to 29 who had mild COVID-19 (a few samples of this study predate the infection). Cell type and time point are not known.

The gene calls are TRBV11-1 and TRBJ2-7, with 10 bases matching TRBD2. The trim removed 2 bases at V and 2 bases at J, leaving 9 bases unmatched. Germline V gene data show CDR1 as SGHAT and CDR2 as FQDESV (reference sequence). The CDR3 covers 17 residues. CDR3 coding DNA: TGTGCCAGCAGCTTAATGGTCCTAGCGGGGGCCACCTACGAGCAGTACTTC. This gives the protein CASSLMVLAGATYEQYF.

This rearrangement joins TRBV5-1 to TRBJ2-1, with D possibly TRBD1 on 5 matching bases. Per the germline V gene, CDR1 is SGHRS and CDR2 is YFSETQ. Trimming cost V 1 base and J 5 bases, with 7 bases left between them. This CDR3 is 13 amino acids long. CDR3 protein: CASSLQGNNEQFF. CDR3 DNA: TGCGCCAGCAGCTTGCAGGGTAACAATGAGCAGTTCTTC.

In its sample, this clonotype was seen a few times. This rearrangement joins TRBV7-9 to TRBJ1-5, with D possibly TRBD1 on 5 matching bases. V was trimmed by 6 bases and J by 1 base, leaving 10 bases between them. Germline loops: CDR1 SEHNR, CDR2 FQNEAQ (reference sequence). This CDR3 is built from 14 residues. CDR3 nucleotide sequence: TGTGCCAGCAGGGGGCCCGGGAGCAATCAGCCCCAGCATTTT. Translated, it gives CASRGPGSNQPQHF.

CDR3 DNA sequence: TGTGCCAGCAGCTTATACAGGGGGAATCAGCCCCAGCATTTT. This encodes CASSLYRGNQPQHF. The rearrangement joins TRBV7-2 to TRBJ1-5; TRBD1 agrees at 8 bases. V shed 2 bases, J shed 4 bases, and the junction held 1 base outside the gene matches. The CDR3 contains 14 residues. Germline lookup yields CDR1 SGHTA and CDR2 FQGNSA.

The chain joins TRBV28 to TRBJ2-3, with no clear D. Trimming removed 6 bases from V and 3 bases from J, with 7 bases in between. There are 12 residues in the CDR3. From germline, CDR1 is MDHEN and CDR2 SYDVKM. CDR3 amino acids: CASSLQTDTQYF. The CDR3 bases are TGTGCCAGCAGCCTCCAGACAGATACGCAGTATTTT. The whole variable domain, remainder taken from reference TRBV28 and TRBJ2-3, is DVKVTQSSRYLVKRTGEKVFLECVQDMDHENMFWYRQDPGLGLRLIYFSYDVKMKEKGDIPEGYSVSREKKERFSLILESASTNQTSMYLCASSLQTDTQYFGPGTRLTVL.

The table lists this clonotype with a few counts. The genes are TRBV11-1 and TRBJ2-7; perhaps TRBD1 as D (6 bases). Germline V gene sequence: CDR1 SGHAT, CDR2 FQDESV (reference sequence). This CDR3 has 13 amino acids. Trimming left V 5 bases short and J 3 bases short, with 11 bases between. The CDR3 protein is CASSREQGYEQYV. The DNA of the CDR3 is TGTGCCAGCAGCCGGGAACAGGGCTACGAGCAGTACGTC.

Comment on this clonotype: The junction differs from germline at one of its ends, possibly a read error. The CDR3 loop is CSAINREYLF. For the CDR3, the DNA is TGCAGTGCTATTAACAGGGAATATTTATTT. This sequence joins TRBV20-1 and TRBJ1-1, with D maybe TRBD1 (6 bases). Germline V gives CDR1 DFQATT, CDR2 SNEGSKA (reference sequence). CDR3 length: 10 residues.

The rearrangement joins TRBV5-6 to TRBJ2-7, with 7 positions matching TRBD1. This CDR3 contains 15 residues. Germline V gives CDR1 SGHDT, CDR2 YYEEEE. V shed 4 bases, J shed 2 bases, and the junction held 9 bases outside the gene matches. The DNA for the CDR3 is TGTGCCAGCAGCCTGGGAGACAGGGTCCCCTACGAGCAGTACGTC. It codes for CASSLGDRVPYEQYV.

The V call is TRBV20-1, the J call TRBJ1-6, with D unresolved. This CDR3 region has 13 residues. Germline values: CDR1 DFQATT, CDR2 SNEGSKA (reference sequence). V gave up 0 bases and J gave up 10 bases, with 10 bases separating them. CDR3 residues: CSARDRRASPLHF. CDR3 nucleotide sequence: TGCAGTGCTAGAGATCGCCGGGCATCACCCCTCCACTTT.

This clonotype was seen more than once but under ten times. The chain carries TRBV28 and TRBJ2-3; 7 bases are a match to TRBD1. Germline loops: CDR1 MDHEN, CDR2 SYDVKM. The CDR3 spans 15 residues. V trimming: 2 bases; J trimming: 1 base; junction bases outside the gene matches: 3. This CDR3 reads CASSLGGQGTDTQYF. CDR3 DNA: TGTGCCAGCAGTTTAGGAGGACAGGGCACAGATACGCAGTATTTT.

This clonotype was observed a handful of times. The J gene is TRBJ1-4, the V gene TRBV5-1; 7 positions match TRBD1. CDR1 is SGHRS, CDR2 YFSETQ, per germline. This CDR3 spans 14 amino acids. V was clipped by 4 bases and J by 8 bases; unmatched bases: 8. The CDR3 DNA reads as TGCGCCAGCAGCCATAGAGGGACAGACGAAAAACTGTTTTTT. Translating gives CASSHRGTDEKLFF. Looking up the rest from reference TRBV5-1 and TRBJ1-4 gives the full variable domain: KAGVTQTPRYLIKTRGQQVTLSCSPISGHRSVSWYQQTPGQGLQFLFEYFSETQRNKGNFPGRFSGRQFSNSRSEMNVSTLELGDSALYLCASSHRGTDEKLFFGSGTQLSVL.

This clonotype was seen more than once but under ten times. The CDR3, as DNA: TGTGCCAGCAGCTTTGTTCTGCATTCACCCCTCCACTTT. It translates to CASSFVLHSPLHF. This chain uses TRBV7-2 with TRBJ1-6; D remains ambiguous. The germline CDR1 and CDR2 sequences are SGHTA and FQGNSA. This CDR3 is built from 13 residues. V was shortened by 3 bases and J by 8 bases, with 8 bases between the two germline ends. Variable domain in full (rest from reference TRBV7-2 and TRBJ1-6): GAGVSQSPSNKVTEKGKDVELRCDPISGHTALYWYRQSLGQGLEFLIYFQGNSAPDKSGLPSDRFSAERTGGSVSTLTIQRTQQEDSAVYLCASSFVLHSPLHFGNGTRLTVT.

The CDR3: CASSEVRLAGAPQYF. DNA of the CDR3: TGTGCCAGCAGTGAAGTGAGATTAGCGGGGGCTCCGCAGTATTTT. The chain employs TRBV6-1 and TRBJ2-3; 9 bases line up with TRBD2. The trim removed 1 base at V and 10 bases at J, leaving 9 bases unmatched. The CDR3 runs 15 residues. CDR1 and CDR2 (germline): MNHNS, SASEGT.

This clonotype was seen once. The V gene is TRBV4-1, the J gene TRBJ1-5; D is possibly TRBD1 (5 bases). The CDR3 contains 15 residues. Germline V gene lookup returns CDR1 MGHRA and CDR2 YSYEKL. V was trimmed by 5 bases and J by 7 bases, leaving 18 bases between them. CDR3 protein: CASSALPGPVQPQHF. CDR3 nucleotide sequence: TGCGCCAGCAGCGCCCTTCCGGGACCGGTACAGCCCCAGCATTTT.

There are a few counts of this clonotype. The chain links TRBV29-1 to TRBJ1-1; 8 bases align to TRBD1. The CDR3 length is 11 residues. Germline V CDR1 and CDR2: SQVTM, ANQGSEA. V dropped 6 bases and J dropped 6; count of bases not matched to a gene: 3. The CDR3 loop is CSVDRAAEAFF. As DNA, the CDR3 is TGCAGCGTGGACAGGGCCGCTGAAGCTTTCTTT. The full variable domain, completed using reference TRBV29-1 and TRBJ1-1, is SAVISQKPSRDICQRGTSLTIQCQVDSQVTMMFWYRQQPGQSLTLIATANQGSEATYESGFVIDKFPISRPNLTFSTLTVSNMSPEDSSIYLCSVDRAAEAFFGQGTRLTVV.

This clonotype was counted only a few times. V usage is TRBV10-3 and J usage is TRBJ2-3, with 8 bases fitting TRBD1. Trimming removed 6 bases from V and 1 base from J; junction bases left unmatched: 6. The CDR3 length is 15 residues. Germline-derived CDR1 and CDR2 are ENHRY and SYGVKD. The chain's CDR3 is CAIRVEGQGTDTQYF. CDR3 sequence (DNA): TGTGCCATCAGGGTGGAGGGACAGGGCACAGATACGCAGTATTTT.